This T cell receptor (beta chain) was profiled in a study of tumor-infiltrating lymphocytes in primary liver carcinoma. At the level of the study: Patients underwent resection of primary liver carcinoma. Productive TCRbeta reads per sample were roughly 3.5 to 7.13 million, not differing by tissue. Study-wide findings and caveats: Researchers found tumor-adjacent and tumor-blood pairs overlapped less than tumor region pairs. Relative to blood, tumors carried a significantly larger fraction of the repertoire in their top 250 clones (p = 0.039).

Blood RNA was derived from unsorted whole blood, and germline DNA was extracted too. This CDR3 region has 13 residues. With respect to this clonotype: The antigen remains unidentified. The junction shows a germline mismatch at one end, possibly a read error.

cDNA specific to TCR beta was made from 500 to 650 ng of total RNA, with a constant-region primer employed for priming. Three-round nested multiplex PCR performed with slightly modified ARM-PCR produced the TCR beta libraries. The opening two PCR rounds, 10 cycles each, paired TRBV1-TRBV30 forward primers with a C-beta reverse primer. TCRdb independently ran MiXCR on the multiplex PCR reads; one entry per CDR3 protein. This sample carries 300,000 to 400,000 distinct CDR3 sequences, less than 75% of them seen once, and the ten largest clones take approximately 9%. This clonotype was obtained from a man aged 35 to 55 with primary liver carcinoma and hepatitis B virus infection. Sequenced input: peripheral blood. This chain joins TRBV12-3 or TRBV12-4 and TRBJ1-1; D not resolved. The CDR3: CASSQWFDTDAFF. The CDR3 nucleotides read TGTGCCAGCAGTCAATGGTTCGACACTGATGCTTTCTTT.